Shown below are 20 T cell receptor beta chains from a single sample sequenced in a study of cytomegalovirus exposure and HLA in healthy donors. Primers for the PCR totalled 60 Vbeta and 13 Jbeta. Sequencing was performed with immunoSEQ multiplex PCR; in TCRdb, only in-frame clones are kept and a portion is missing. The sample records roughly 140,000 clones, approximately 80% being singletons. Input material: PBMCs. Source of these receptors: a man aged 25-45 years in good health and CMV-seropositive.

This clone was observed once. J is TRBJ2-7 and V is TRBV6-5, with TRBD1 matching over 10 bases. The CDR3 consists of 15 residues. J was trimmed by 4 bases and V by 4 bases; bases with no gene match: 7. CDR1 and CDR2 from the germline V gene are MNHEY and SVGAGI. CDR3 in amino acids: CASSWDRGGSYEQYF. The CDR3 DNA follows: TGTGCCAGCAGTTGGGACAGGGGTGGGTCATACGAGCAGTACTTC.

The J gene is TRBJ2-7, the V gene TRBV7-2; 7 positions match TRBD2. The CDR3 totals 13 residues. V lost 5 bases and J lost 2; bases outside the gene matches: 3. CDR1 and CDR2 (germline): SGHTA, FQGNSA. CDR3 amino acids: CASSPSGTYEQYF. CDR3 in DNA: TGTGCCAGCAGCCCGAGCGGGACCTACGAGCAGTACTTC.

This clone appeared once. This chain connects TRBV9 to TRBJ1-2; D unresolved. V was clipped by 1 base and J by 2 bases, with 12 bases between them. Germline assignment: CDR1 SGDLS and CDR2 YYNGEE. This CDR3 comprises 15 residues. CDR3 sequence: CASSVFYGGNYGYTF. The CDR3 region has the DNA TGTGCCAGCAGCGTATTTTATGGCGGCAACTATGGCTACACCTTC.

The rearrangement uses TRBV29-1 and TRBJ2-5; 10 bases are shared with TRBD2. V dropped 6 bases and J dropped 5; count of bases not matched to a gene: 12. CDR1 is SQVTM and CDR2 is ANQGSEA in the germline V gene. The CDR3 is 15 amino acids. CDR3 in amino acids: CSVEGERGGRETQYF. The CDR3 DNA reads TGCAGCGTCGAGGGGGAGCGGGGGGGGCGGGAGACCCAGTACTTC.

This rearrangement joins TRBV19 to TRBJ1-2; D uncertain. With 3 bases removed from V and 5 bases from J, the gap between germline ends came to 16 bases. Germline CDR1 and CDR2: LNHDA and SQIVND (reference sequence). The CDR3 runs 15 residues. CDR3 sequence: CASSMGVFGGYGYTF. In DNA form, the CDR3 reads TGTGCCAGTAGTATGGGCGTATTTGGAGGTTATGGCTACACCTTC.

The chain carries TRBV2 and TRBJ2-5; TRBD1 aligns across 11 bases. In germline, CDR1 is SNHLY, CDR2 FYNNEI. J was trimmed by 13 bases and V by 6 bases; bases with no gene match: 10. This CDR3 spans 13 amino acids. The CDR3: CASSGTGGGILYF. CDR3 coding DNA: TGTGCCAGCAGCGGGACAGGGGGGGGTATTTTGTACTTC.

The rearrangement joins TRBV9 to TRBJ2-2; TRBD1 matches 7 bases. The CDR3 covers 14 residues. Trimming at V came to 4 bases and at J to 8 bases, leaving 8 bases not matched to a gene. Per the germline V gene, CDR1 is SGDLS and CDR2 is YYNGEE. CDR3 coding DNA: TGTGCCAGCAGCCGAGGGGGCGCCTTGGGGGAGCTGTTTTTT. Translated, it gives CASSRGGALGELFF. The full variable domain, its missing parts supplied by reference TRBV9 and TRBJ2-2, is DSGVTQTPKHLITATGQRVTLRCSPRSGDLSVYWYQQSLDQGLQFLIQYYNGEERAKGNILERFSAQQFPDLHSELNLSSLELGDSALYFCASSRGGALGELFFGEGSRLTVL.

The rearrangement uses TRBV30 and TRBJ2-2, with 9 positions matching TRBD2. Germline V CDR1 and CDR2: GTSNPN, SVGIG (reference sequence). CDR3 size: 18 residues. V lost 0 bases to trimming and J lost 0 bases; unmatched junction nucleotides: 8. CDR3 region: CAWSVRALAGANTGELFF. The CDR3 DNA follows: TGTGCCTGGAGTGTAAGGGCACTAGCGGGTGCGAACACCGGGGAGCTGTTTTTT.

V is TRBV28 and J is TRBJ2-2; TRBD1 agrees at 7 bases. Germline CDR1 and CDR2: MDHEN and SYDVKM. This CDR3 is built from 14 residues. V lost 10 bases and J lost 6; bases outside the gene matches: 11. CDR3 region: CATHRGRQSGELFF. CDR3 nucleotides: TGTGCCACCCACAGGGGCCGGCAATCCGGGGAGCTGTTTTTT. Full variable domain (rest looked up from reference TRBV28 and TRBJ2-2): DVKVTQSSRYLVKRTGEKVFLECVQDMDHENMFWYRQDPGLGLRLIYFSYDVKMKEKGDIPEGYSVSREKKERFSLILESASTNQTSMYLCATHRGRQSGELFFGEGSRLTVL.

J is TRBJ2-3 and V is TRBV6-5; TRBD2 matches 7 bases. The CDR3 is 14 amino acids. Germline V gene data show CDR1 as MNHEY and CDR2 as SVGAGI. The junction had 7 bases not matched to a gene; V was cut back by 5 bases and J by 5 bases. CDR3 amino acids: CASSAPGGGDTQYF. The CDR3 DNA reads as TGTGCCAGCAGTGCCCCTGGGGGGGGAGATACGCAGTATTTT.

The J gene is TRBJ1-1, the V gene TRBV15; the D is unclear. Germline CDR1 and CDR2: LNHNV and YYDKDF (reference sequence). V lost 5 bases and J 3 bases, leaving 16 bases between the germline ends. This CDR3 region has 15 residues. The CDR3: CATSEPRFSDTEAFF. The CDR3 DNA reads TGTGCCACCAGCGAGCCCAGGTTTTCGGACACTGAAGCTTTCTTT.

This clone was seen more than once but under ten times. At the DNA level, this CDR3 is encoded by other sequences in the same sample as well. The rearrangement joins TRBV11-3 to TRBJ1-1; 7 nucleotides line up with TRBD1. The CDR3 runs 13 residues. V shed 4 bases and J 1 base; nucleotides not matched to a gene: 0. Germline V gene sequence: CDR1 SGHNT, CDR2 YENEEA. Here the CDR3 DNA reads TGTGCCAGCAGCTGGACAGGGAACACTGAAGCTTTCTTT. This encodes CASSWTGNTEAFF.

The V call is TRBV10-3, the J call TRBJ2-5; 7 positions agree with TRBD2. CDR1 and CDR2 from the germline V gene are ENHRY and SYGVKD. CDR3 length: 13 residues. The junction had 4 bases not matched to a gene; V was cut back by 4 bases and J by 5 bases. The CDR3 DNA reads TGTGCCATCAGTGTGGGGGGAGGGGAGACCCAGTACTTC. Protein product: CAISVGGGETQYF.

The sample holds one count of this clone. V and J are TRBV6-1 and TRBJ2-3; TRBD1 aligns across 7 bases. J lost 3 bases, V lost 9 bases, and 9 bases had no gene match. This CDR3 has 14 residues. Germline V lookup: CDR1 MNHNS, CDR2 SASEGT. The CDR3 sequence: CASHAGGRTDTQYF. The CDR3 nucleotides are TGTGCCAGTCACGCAGGGGGTAGAACAGATACGCAGTATTTT.

The CDR3 region is CASNPTGEVRPLHF. The CDR3, as DNA: TGTGCCAGCAACCCGACAGGGGAGGTGAGACCCCTCCACTTT. The V gene is TRBV6-1, the J gene TRBJ1-6; 8 nucleotides match TRBD1. Per germline, CDR1 MNHNS and CDR2 SASEGT. V gave up 7 bases and J gave up 12 bases; unmatched junction bases: 11. This CDR3 comprises 14 residues.

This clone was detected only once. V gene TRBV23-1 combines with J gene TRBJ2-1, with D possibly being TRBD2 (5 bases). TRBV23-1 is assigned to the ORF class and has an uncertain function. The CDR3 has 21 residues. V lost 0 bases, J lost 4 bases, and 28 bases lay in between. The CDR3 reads CASSQSKVGSVRRERYNEQFF. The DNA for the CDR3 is TGCGCCAGCAGTCAATCGAAGGTAGGGAGTGTACGAAGAGAGAGATACAATGAGCAGTTCTTC.

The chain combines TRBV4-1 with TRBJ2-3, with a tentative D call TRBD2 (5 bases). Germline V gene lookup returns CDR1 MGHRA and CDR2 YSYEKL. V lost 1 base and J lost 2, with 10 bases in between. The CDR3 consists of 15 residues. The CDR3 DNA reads TGCGCCAGCAGCCAAGCGTCGGGATTCACAGATACGCAGTATTTT. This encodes CASSQASGFTDTQYF.

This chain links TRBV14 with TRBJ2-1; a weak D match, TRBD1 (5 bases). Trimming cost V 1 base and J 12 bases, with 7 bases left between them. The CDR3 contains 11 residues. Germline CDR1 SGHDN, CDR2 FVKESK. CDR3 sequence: CASSQGQSQFF. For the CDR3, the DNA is TGTGCCAGCAGCCAAGGACAGTCGCAGTTCTTC.

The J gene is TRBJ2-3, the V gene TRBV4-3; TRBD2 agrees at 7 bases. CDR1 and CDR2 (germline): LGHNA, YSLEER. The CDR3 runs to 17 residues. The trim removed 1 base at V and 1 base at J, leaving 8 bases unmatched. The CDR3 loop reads CASSQGAGLAGTDTQYF. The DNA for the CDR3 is TGCGCCAGCAGCCAAGGGGCTGGGCTAGCGGGCACAGATACGCAGTATTTT.

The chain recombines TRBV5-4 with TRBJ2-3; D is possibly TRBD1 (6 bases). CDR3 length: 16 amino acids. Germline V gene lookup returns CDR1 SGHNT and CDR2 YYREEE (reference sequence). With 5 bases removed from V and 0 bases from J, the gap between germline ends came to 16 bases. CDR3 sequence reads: CASRSAGELSTDTQYF. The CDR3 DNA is TGTGCCAGCAGGTCGGCAGGGGAATTAAGCACAGATACGCAGTATTTT.